These 20 T cell receptor beta chains originate from one sample sequenced in a study of blood T cell repertoires in COVID-19. Some clones are missing from TCRdb's copy, which holds only in-frame ones; the method was immunoSEQ multiplex PCR. The sample records over 150,000 clones, approximately 80% being singletons. Input material: peripheral blood. Receptors originate from a woman aged 80 or older with acute or convalescent COVID-19.

In its sample, this clone was seen once. The chain carries TRBV2 and TRBJ2-5, with TRBD1 matching over 8 bases. V lost 7 bases to trimming and J lost 5 bases; unmatched junction nucleotides: 12. The CDR3 sequence is 15 residues long. Looked up from germline, CDR1 is SNHLY and CDR2 is FYNNEI. This CDR3 is CASMAGSGGMETQYF. For the CDR3, the DNA is TGTGCCAGCATGGCGGGATCAGGGGGCATGGAGACCCAGTACTTC. Full variable domain (rest looked up from reference TRBV2 and TRBJ2-5): EPEVTQTPSHQVTQMGQEVILRCVPISNHLYFYWYRQILGQKVEFLVSFYNNEISEKSEIFDDQFSVERPDGSNFTLKIRSTKLEDSAMYFCASMAGSGGMETQYFGPGTRLLVL.

V gene TRBV11-3 combines with J gene TRBJ2-6; 7 bases map to TRBD1. The V segment lost 4 bases and the J segment 0 bases; nucleotides outside the gene matches: 6. This CDR3 contains 17 residues. Germline V gene sequence: CDR1 SGHNT, CDR2 YENEEA. CDR3 sequence: CASSYQGVGSGANVLTF. For the CDR3, the DNA is TGTGCCAGCAGCTACCAGGGGGTCGGCTCTGGGGCCAACGTCCTGACTTTC.

The DNA of the CDR3 is TGTGCCAGTAGTCCACAGGGGAATGGAAACACCATATATTTT. It specifies CASSPQGNGNTIYF. The V gene is TRBV19, the J gene TRBJ1-3; TRBD1 agrees at 7 bases. CDR3 length equals 14 residues. V shed 5 bases and J 3 bases; nucleotides not matched to a gene: 4. CDR1 and CDR2 (germline): LNHDA, SQIVND (reference sequence).

The chain employs TRBV11-1 and TRBJ1-6, with TRBD1 as a possible D gene (5 bases). V was shortened by 3 bases and J by 0 bases, with 9 bases between the two germline ends. CDR1 and CDR2 from the germline V gene are SGHAT and FQDESV (reference sequence). There are 16 residues in the CDR3. CDR3 bases: TGTGCCAGCAGCTTCGGGGGAAGCTCCTATAATTCACCCCTCCACTTT. It specifies CASSFGGSSYNSPLHF.

This chain links TRBV5-1 with TRBJ1-1, with D tentatively TRBD1 (5 bases). V was trimmed by 0 bases and J by 4 bases, leaving 13 bases between them. The CDR3 totals 15 residues. In germline, CDR1 is SGHRS, CDR2 YFSETQ. DNA of the CDR3: TGCGCCAGCAGCTTGGCAGTGGGGGGGAGCACTGAAGCTTTCTTT. This encodes CASSLAVGGSTEAFF.

The genes are TRBV3-1 (or the pseudogene TRBV3-2) and TRBJ2-7; 9 bases map to TRBD2. The V segment lost 4 bases and the J segment 2 bases; nucleotides outside the gene matches: 6. The germline gives CDR1 LGHDT, CDR2 YNNKEL (reference sequence). The CDR3 length is 15 residues. CDR3 residues: CASSPRLAEPYEQYF. Here the CDR3 DNA reads TGTGCCAGCAGCCCCCGACTAGCGGAACCCTACGAGCAGTACTTC.

This chain connects TRBV19 to TRBJ1-1; tentative D call: TRBD1 (5 bases). Germline CDR1 is LNHDA and CDR2 is SQIVND (reference sequence). This CDR3 is 14 amino acids long. Trimming took off 6 bases at V and 0 bases at J, with 11 bases between the two ends. This CDR3 reads CASSGGRLNTEAFF. As DNA, the CDR3 is TGTGCCAGTAGCGGGGGACGGCTGAACACTGAAGCTTTCTTT.

Here the CDR3 reads CASSLETGGFGYTF. The CDR3 DNA is TGTGCCAGCAGCTTAGAGACAGGGGGCTTTGGCTACACCTTC. The J gene is TRBJ1-2, the V gene TRBV7-2; the match to TRBD1 covers 10 bases. V was pared by 1 base and J by 7 bases, with 3 bases of the junction left unmatched. The CDR3 consists of 14 residues. CDR1 SGHTA and CDR2 FQGNSA come from the germline V gene.

V and J are TRBV7-2 and TRBJ2-5, with TRBD2 matching over 11 bases. V shed 5 bases and J 2 bases; nucleotides not matched to a gene: 7. The CDR3 contains 16 residues. CDR1 and CDR2 from the germline V gene are SGHTA and FQGNSA. This CDR3 reads CASSRRTSGRQETQYF. The CDR3, as DNA: TGTGCCAGCAGCAGAAGGACTAGCGGGCGGCAAGAGACCCAGTACTTC.

The count of this clone is one. In DNA, the CDR3 is TGTGCCAGTAGTAAGGGACTAGCGGGAGTTTACGAGCAGTACTTC. This encodes CASSKGLAGVYEQYF. The rearrangement uses TRBV19 and TRBJ2-7, with 14 bases matching TRBD2. Germline V lookup: CDR1 LNHDA, CDR2 SQIVND (reference sequence). This CDR3 comprises 15 residues. After removal of 4 bases from V and 4 bases from J, the junction contained 3 bases not matched to a gene.

This sequence joins TRBV10-3 and TRBJ2-7; D may be TRBD1 (6 bases). The germline V gene encodes CDR1 ENHRY and CDR2 SYGVKD. The CDR3 extends over 14 amino acids. V was pared by 1 base and J by 5 bases, with 12 bases between. The CDR3 DNA is TGTGCCATCAGTGAGTGGGCAGGGGCCGACGAGCAGTACTTC. This sequence encodes CAISEWAGADEQYF.

V and J are TRBV30 and TRBJ1-2, with TRBD1 matching over 8 bases. V dropped 1 base and J dropped 8; count of bases not matched to a gene: 6. The CDR3 totals 13 residues. The germline CDR1 and CDR2 sequences are GTSNPN and SVGIG (reference sequence). As DNA, the CDR3 is TGTGCCTGGAGTGGGACAGGGCTTGAAGGCTACACCTTC. This codes for CAWSGTGLEGYTF.

DNA for the CDR3: TGTGCCAGCAGCCACAGCTCTAGCGGGACCGTCGCGAATGAGCAGTTCTTC. Translation gives CASSHSSSGTVANEQFF. The genes are TRBV3-1 (or the pseudogene TRBV3-2) and TRBJ2-1, with 9 bases lining up with TRBD2. This CDR3 is built from 17 residues. CDR1 LGHDT and CDR2 YNNKEL come from the germline V gene (reference sequence). J lost 7 bases, V lost 3 bases, and 13 bases had no gene match.

This clone was observed once. V is TRBV6-5 and J is TRBJ2-3, with a possible D match to TRBD2 (5 bases). The CDR3 totals 14 residues. Trimming pared 8 bases from V and 1 base from J, leaving 13 bases between. From germline, CDR1 is MNHEY and CDR2 SVGAGI. The DNA for the CDR3 is TGTGCCAGCGCACGGGGAAGAGGCACAGATACGCAGTATTTT. Protein: CASARGRGTDTQYF.

This chain joins TRBV7-9 and TRBJ1-1, with D maybe TRBD1 (6 bases). The CDR3 covers 15 residues. V lost 5 bases to trimming and J lost 0 bases, with 13 bases between them. CDR1 and CDR2 from the germline V gene are SEHNR and FQNEAQ (reference sequence). CDR3 region: CASSPGQSMNTEAFF. In DNA, the CDR3 is TGTGCCAGCAGCCCTGGACAGAGCATGAACACTGAAGCTTTCTTT.

Here the CDR3 reads CASSSESGTGSDGNEQYF. The CDR3 DNA sequence: TGTGCCAGCAGCTCGGAATCCGGGACAGGGTCTGACGGAAACGAGCAGTACTTC. This sequence joins TRBV11-3 and TRBJ2-7; TRBD1 agrees at 9 bases. This CDR3 has 18 amino acids. Germline-derived CDR1 and CDR2 are SGHNT and YENEEA. The trim removed 4 bases at V and 5 bases at J, leaving 18 bases unmatched.

This chain links TRBV19 with TRBJ1-1, with 9 bases lining up with TRBD1. The germline gives CDR1 LNHDA, CDR2 SQIVND (reference sequence). The junction had 1 base not matched to a gene; V was cut back by 4 bases and J by 10 bases. This CDR3 is 11 amino acids long. Here the CDR3 reads CASSKQGAAFF. CDR3 DNA: TGTGCCAGTAGTAAACAGGGGGCAGCTTTCTTT.

The chain has TRBV4-3 and TRBJ1-4; D is perhaps TRBD1 (5 bases). Germline V gene data show CDR1 as LGHNA and CDR2 as YSLEER. The CDR3 totals 16 residues. The V end lost 0 bases, the J end lost 5 bases, and 13 bases lay between the germline ends. CDR3 amino acids: CASSQDGRGANEKLFF. CDR3 DNA sequence: TGCGCCAGCAGCCAAGATGGGAGGGGCGCGAATGAAAAACTGTTTTTT.

V is TRBV5-4 and J is TRBJ2-5, with TRBD2 identical over 14 bases. The CDR3 sequence is 18 residues long. Germline-derived CDR1 and CDR2 are SGHNT and YYREEE (reference sequence). V lost 0 bases, J lost 4 bases, and 8 bases stayed unmatched. The chain's CDR3 is CASSLGGTSGGGRETQYF. The CDR3 DNA reads as TGTGCCAGCAGCTTGGGTGGGACTAGCGGGGGAGGACGAGAGACCCAGTACTTC.

The chain couples TRBV6-6 to TRBJ1-6; no clear D gene. This CDR3 comprises 16 residues. Trimming stripped 7 bases from V and 7 bases from J, with 20 bases between. Germline CDR1 MNHNY, CDR2 SVGAGI (reference sequence). CDR3 DNA sequence: TGTGCCAGCACCACGGGCTTCACGGGCGGGAATTCACCCCTCCACTTT. It translates to CASTTGFTGGNSPLHF.